This TCR beta chain was found in a study of CD8 T cells in Susac syndrome. Findings of the study overall: Where Susac syndrome CD4+ T cell repertoires were concerned, no clonal expansion was evident.

It was with random hexamers that 0.5 to 1 ug RNA was reverse transcribed. Via MiXCR, TCRdb re-called the immunoSEQ multiplex PCR reads, giving one row per CDR3 protein. Of about 170,000 distinct CDR3 sequences in the sample, about 96% were seen once. As for this clonotype: Its specificity is not known.

Sequencing input: CD4+ T cells from PBMCs. This clonotype originated in a human donor with Susac syndrome.

The CDR3 nucleotides are TGTGCCAGCTGCCAGGGACGGGGGCAAGTCAATGAGCAGTTCTTC. This sequence encodes CASCQGRGQVNEQFF. The chain couples TRBV11-1 to TRBJ2-1; D could derive from TRBD1 or TRBD2 (6 bases each). Deletions cut 8 bases from V and 6 bases from J, with 20 bases between. CDR1 SGHAT and CDR2 FQDESV come from the germline V gene (reference sequence). The CDR3 covers 15 residues.